The present entry profiles one T cell receptor (beta chain) with its context. This clonotype is medium-sized (0.01 to 0.1%) in terms of sample share. It lacks a known antigen. One base away there is no much larger clone; base qualities are not given. There are 18 amino acids in the CDR3, from cysteine to phenylalanine inclusive. Of all the DNA, just the CDR3 is kept, 54 bases in frame from base 1. CDR1 and CDR2 were assigned from the germline V gene as MNHNS and SASEGT. V is clipped by 5 bases and J by 4 bases, and the sequence between their germline boundaries is 25 bases long. Libraries were made using UMI-ligation and nested PCR. The ligated cDNA was amplified in four rounds of PCR with nested alpha and beta constant region primers together with the SP2 primer. TCR RNA was reverse transcribed with SuperScript IV using alpha and beta constant region primers for the blood and skin samples. An oligonucleotide carrying the Illumina SP2 primer and a UMI was ligated to the 3' end of the cDNA by means of T4 RNA ligase 1. To prevent hairpin formation, the 12-nucleotide UMI was made up of two random hexamers with an eight-base spacer between them. TCR alpha and beta chain libraries were processed separately from the second PCR onward, with dual indexing for multiplexing. After pooling, the indexed libraries were analyzed by capillary electrophoresis and sequenced on either an Illumina MiSeq or NextSeq. Libraries were spiked with PhiX DNA at roughly 4.5-7% so that base diversity was increased and cluster recognition was improved. Per the original workflow: UMIs were extracted from read 2 by Demultiplexor and combined with the TCR sequence from read 1, and reads were split according to sample indices. V and J genes and V-J junctions were identified by Decombinator, and each TCR was assigned a five-part identifier that included V and J deletions. Collapsinator relied on UMIs to correct both sequencing errors and PCR amplification heterogeneity, producing a UMI-based abundance for each TCR. CDR3Translator turned identifiers into nucleotide sequence, translated that sequence into amino acids, and pulled out CDR3 regions based on terminal motifs. Error-corrected counts of alpha and beta TCRs from blood and skin were compared after being normalized to the amount of input RNA. TCRdb ran its own pipeline on the public reads, namely fastp trimming at Q25 and MiXCR clone calling, and kept in-frame beta chains. Identical CDR3 proteins give one entry, which carries the most common genes and DNA. Clone size and V and J calls follow TCRdb, not the original study. A total of tens of thousands of distinct CDR3 sequences appear in this sample, about 11% of them only once. The ten largest clones capture about 4% of the sample.

The record originates from a study of naive and memory T cell subsets (dated by TCRdb to the late 2010s). Context from the whole study: The figure summarizing these samples reported some 10 blood donors, 7 tuberculin skin test biopsies and 3 saline control biopsies. PCR2 was typically a SYBR Green qPCR stopped at a set threshold; low-input samples could instead use end-point PCR (roughly 6 cycles). Skin biopsies were collected from tuberculin skin test sites or from saline-injected control sites and were processed for RNA extraction as previously described. The paper's findings and limits, for the study overall: The higher numbers of TCRs at tuberculin skin test sites were interpreted as T cell infiltration of a delayed type IV hypersensitivity reaction. TCR sequences were reportedly obtained from both types of skin biopsy, with many more TCRs found at tuberculin skin test sites. The potential sensitivity of the RNA-based method to TCR transcript changes with T cell activation and differentiation was acknowledged. Skin biopsy collection and RNA processing details were not given in the paper but referenced to earlier studies.

The meaning of the sample's treatment or condition label: skin biopsy from PPD injection site in Mantoux-positive individual. A robust, sensitive protocol for the amplification, sequencing and analysis of TCRs was described in the study, in which 3' ligation of a UMI-containing oligonucleotide to TCR cDNA was used. Tuberculin skin test biopsies were obtained from sites injected with PPD in individuals who had a positive Mantoux test. Total RNA was used without cell sorting and was treated with RQ1 DNase before reverse transcription, with a target input of 1 to 1000 ng. Libraries were prepared from skin biopsies and whole blood to test how robust the pipeline was in samples where T cells are a minority population.

The sequencing used skin, collected from a tuberculin skin test site. This clonotype originated in an adult in good health. The chain is made from TRBV6-1 and TRBJ2-3; TRBD2 is possibly the D segment (7 matching bases). At the DNA level, the sequence is TGTGCCAGCAGTCCCCTCCCTGGGGGCGGGGGAAGCTCAGATACGCAGTATTTT. It translates to CASSPLPGGGGSSDTQYF.